The 13 T cell receptor beta chains below were found in one sample sequenced in a study of shared clonotypes between healthy human individuals. This table comes from immunoSEQ multiplex PCR, and its TCRdb copy is limited to in-frame clones, with some not included. The repertoire consists of hundreds of thousands of clones, with about three quarters occurring once and the leading ten covering 10% to 15%. Sequences were obtained from PBMCs. The receptors derive from a middle-aged woman in good health. Some clones in this sample may be carry-over from other donors' samples.

This chain connects TRBV6-6 to TRBJ2-1; D gene unclear. The ends were cut back, 5 bases at V and 3 bases at J, with 8 bases in the middle. The CDR3 sequence is 13 residues long. Germline V CDR1 and CDR2: MNHNY, SVGAGI (reference sequence). Written as DNA, the CDR3 is TGTGCCAGCAGTGACAACTACTACAATGAGCAGTTCTTC. Its translation: CASSDNYYNEQFF.

There are a few counts of this clone. The J gene is TRBJ2-7, the V gene TRBV27; TRBD1 aligns across 8 bases. The V segment lost 3 bases and the J segment 0 bases; nucleotides outside the gene matches: 4. CDR3 length: 15 residues. Germline CDR1 MNHEY, CDR2 SMNVEV (reference sequence). Here the CDR3 reads CASSFRQGSSYEQYF. In DNA, the CDR3 is TGTGCCAGCAGTTTTCGACAGGGGAGCTCCTACGAGCAGTACTTC.

The chain employs TRBV2 and TRBJ2-1; TRBD1 matches 9 bases. V gave up 4 bases and J gave up 8 bases; unmatched junction bases: 3. This CDR3 spans 13 amino acids. The germline V gene has CDR1 SNHLY and CDR2 FYNNEI. The CDR3 nucleotides read TGTGCCAGCAGTGGGGACAGGGACGATGAGCAGTTCTTC. Translating gives CASSGDRDDEQFF.

The chain links TRBV19 to TRBJ2-2; no clear D gene. Trimming took off 7 bases at V and 0 bases at J, with 9 bases between the two ends. This CDR3 comprises 14 residues. CDR1 is LNHDA and CDR2 is SQIVND in the germline V gene (reference sequence). The CDR3 sequence is CASKGGTNTGELFF. CDR3 sequence (DNA): TGTGCCAGTAAAGGCGGAACGAACACCGGGGAGCTGTTTTTT.

J is TRBJ1-2 and V is TRBV28; 7 bases line up with TRBD1. Losses at the gene ends were 3 bases for V and 4 bases for J; bases not matched to a gene: 5. This CDR3 comprises 14 residues. Germline loops: CDR1 MDHEN, CDR2 SYDVKM. The chain's CDR3 is CASSLEGASYGYTF. The CDR3 nucleotides read TGTGCCAGCAGTTTGGAGGGGGCGAGCTATGGCTACACCTTC.

With regard to this clone: A much bigger clone sits one base away, suggesting this may be a read error. CDR3 protein: CASSSLARGPGYEQYF. CDR3 bases: TGCGCCAGCAGCTCGCTAGCGAGAGGGCCGGGTTACGAGCAGTACTTC. The chain recombines TRBV5-1 with TRBJ2-5, with a possible D match to TRBD2 (6 bases). The J call is doubtful: the DNA matches TRBJ2-7 better. Germline CDR1 is SGHRS and CDR2 is YFSETQ. This CDR3 has 16 amino acids.

The chain is built from TRBV2 and TRBJ2-7, with D hard to call. The germline V and J ends were trimmed by 3 bases and 2 bases, with 11 bases remaining between them. Germline V lookup: CDR1 SNHLY, CDR2 FYNNEI. The CDR3 contains 14 residues. The CDR3 coding sequence is TGTGCCAGCAGTGATCCAGCGACGACCTACGAGCAGTACTTC. Its translation is CASSDPATTYEQYF.

The chain joins TRBV11-3 to TRBJ1-2; the match to TRBD1 covers 8 bases. The CDR3 sequence is 15 residues long. Looked up from germline, CDR1 is SGHNT and CDR2 is YENEEA. Unmatched junction bases numbered 7, after V lost 4 bases and J lost 3 bases. The CDR3 DNA follows: TGTGCCAGCAGCTCACAGGGGGTGCCTGACTATGGCTACACCTTC. Its translation is CASSSQGVPDYGYTF.

The chain employs TRBV28 and TRBJ2-2; D gene unclear. The CDR3 sequence is 16 residues long. Germline CDR1 is MDHEN and CDR2 is SYDVKM. V was shortened by 4 bases and J by 1 base, with 13 bases between the two germline ends. CDR3 loop: CASSSPAEKNTGELFF. For the CDR3, the DNA is TGTGCCAGCAGTTCTCCCGCAGAAAAGAACACCGGGGAGCTGTTTTTT. The full variable domain, in which reference TRBV28 and TRBJ2-2 provide the parts outside the CDR3, is DVKVTQSSRYLVKRTGEKVFLECVQDMDHENMFWYRQDPGLGLRLIYFSYDVKMKEKGDIPEGYSVSREKKERFSLILESASTNQTSMYLCASSSPAEKNTGELFFGEGSRLTVL.

The rearrangement uses TRBV29-1 and TRBJ2-7, with a weak D call TRBD1 (6 bases). V was shortened by 5 bases and J by 6 bases, with 11 bases between the two germline ends. Looked up from germline, CDR1 is SQVTM and CDR2 is ANQGSEA. The CDR3 contains 11 residues. DNA for the CDR3: TGCAGCGTTTCCCAGGGGCCCGAGCAGTACTTC. Amino acids: CSVSQGPEQYF.

The chain has TRBV5-1 and TRBJ2-7; D is unclear. CDR1 is SGHRS and CDR2 is YFSETQ in the germline V gene. V shed 4 bases and J shed 4 bases, with 18 bases lying between them. CDR3 length equals 15 residues. Written as DNA, the CDR3 is TGCGCCAGCAGCCCCCTCCAGCGCGAAATGTACGAGCAGTACTTC. Encoded protein: CASSPLQREMYEQYF.

This chain's CDR3 is CATSRDRWDEKLFF. The CDR3 DNA reads as TGTGCCACCAGCAGAGATAGGTGGGATGAAAAACTGTTTTTT. This chain joins TRBV15 and TRBJ1-4; D remains unclear. CDR1 and CDR2 from the germline V gene are LNHNV and YYDKDF (reference sequence). CDR3 length: 14 amino acids. Trimming cost V 0 bases and J 6 bases, with 8 bases left between them.

V usage is TRBV28 and J usage is TRBJ2-2; TRBD2 matches at 12 bases. With V trimmed by 6 bases and J by 6 bases, 5 bases remained unmatched. There are 15 residues in the CDR3. Germline V gene lookup returns CDR1 MDHEN and CDR2 SYDVKM. DNA of the CDR3: TGTGCCAGCAGAAAGACTAGCGGGAGTGCCGGGGAGCTGTTTTTT. It codes for CASRKTSGSAGELFF.